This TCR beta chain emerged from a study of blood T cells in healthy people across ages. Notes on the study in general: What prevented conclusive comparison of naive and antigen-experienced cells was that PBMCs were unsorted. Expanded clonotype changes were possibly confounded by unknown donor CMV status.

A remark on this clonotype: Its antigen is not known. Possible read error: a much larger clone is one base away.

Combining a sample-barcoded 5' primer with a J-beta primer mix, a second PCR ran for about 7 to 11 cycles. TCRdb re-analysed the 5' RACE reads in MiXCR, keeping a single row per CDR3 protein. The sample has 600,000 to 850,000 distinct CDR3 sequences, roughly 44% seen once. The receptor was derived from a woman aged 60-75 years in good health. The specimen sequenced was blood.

The CDR3 protein is CSAFDRGIDEQFF. As DNA, the CDR3 is TGCAGTGCTTTTGACAGGGGAATTGATGAGCAGTTCTTC. This chain connects TRBV20-1 to TRBJ2-1; the match to TRBD1 covers 8 bases. This CDR3 comprises 13 residues. Germline V gives CDR1 DFQATT, CDR2 SNEGSKA (reference sequence). Unmatched junction bases numbered 8, after V lost 5 bases and J lost 8 bases.